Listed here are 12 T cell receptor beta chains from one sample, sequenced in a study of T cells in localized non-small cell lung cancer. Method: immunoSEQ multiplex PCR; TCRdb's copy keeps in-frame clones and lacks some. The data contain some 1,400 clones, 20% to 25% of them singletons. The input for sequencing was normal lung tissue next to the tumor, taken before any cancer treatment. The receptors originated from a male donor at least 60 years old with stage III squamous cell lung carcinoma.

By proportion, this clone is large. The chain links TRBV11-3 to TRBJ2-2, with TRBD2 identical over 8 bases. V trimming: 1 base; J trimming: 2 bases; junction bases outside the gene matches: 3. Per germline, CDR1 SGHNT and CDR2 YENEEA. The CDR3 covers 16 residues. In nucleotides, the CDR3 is TGTGCCAGCAGCTTAGTAGCGGGATTTAACACCGGGGAGCTGTTTTTT. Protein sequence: CASSLVAGFNTGELFF.

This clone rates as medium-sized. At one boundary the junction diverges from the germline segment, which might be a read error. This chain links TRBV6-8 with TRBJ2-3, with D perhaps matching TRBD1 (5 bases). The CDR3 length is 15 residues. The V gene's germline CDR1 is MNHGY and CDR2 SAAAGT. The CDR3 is CAISATGTSTDTQYF. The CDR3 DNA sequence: TGTGCCATCAGTGCCACAGGTACTAGCACAGATACGCAGTATTTT.

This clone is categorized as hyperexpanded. The CDR3 bases are TGTGCCAGTAGTGCCCCCGGGACCGCAGTACTGCCCCAGCATTTT. Its protein product is CASSAPGTAVLPQHF. The chain carries TRBV19 and TRBJ1-5; TRBD1 is a possible D gene (5 bases). Germline V gene lookup returns CDR1 LNHDA and CDR2 SQIVND (reference sequence). Between the trimmed V and J ends, which lost 5 bases and 9 bases, there was a span of 20 bases. The CDR3 totals 15 residues. The full variable domain, its missing parts supplied by reference TRBV19 and TRBJ1-5, is DGGITQSPKYLFRKEGQNVTLSCEQNLNHDAMYWYRQDPGQGLRLIYYSQIVNDFQKGDIAEGYSVSREKKESFPLTVTSAQKNPTAFYLCASSAPGTAVLPQHFGDGTRLSIL.

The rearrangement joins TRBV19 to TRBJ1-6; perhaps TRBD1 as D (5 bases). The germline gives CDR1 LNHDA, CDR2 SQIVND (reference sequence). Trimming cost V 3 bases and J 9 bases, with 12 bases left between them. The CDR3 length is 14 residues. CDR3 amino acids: CASSISGMASPLHF. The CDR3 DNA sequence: TGTGCCAGTAGTATTTCAGGGATGGCTTCACCCCTCCACTTT.

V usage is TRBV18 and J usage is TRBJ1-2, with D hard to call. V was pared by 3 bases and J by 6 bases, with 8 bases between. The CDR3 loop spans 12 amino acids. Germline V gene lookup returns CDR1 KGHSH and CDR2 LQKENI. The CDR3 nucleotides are TGTGCCAGCTCACCGGACGGGAATGGCTACACCTTC. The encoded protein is CASSPDGNGYTF.

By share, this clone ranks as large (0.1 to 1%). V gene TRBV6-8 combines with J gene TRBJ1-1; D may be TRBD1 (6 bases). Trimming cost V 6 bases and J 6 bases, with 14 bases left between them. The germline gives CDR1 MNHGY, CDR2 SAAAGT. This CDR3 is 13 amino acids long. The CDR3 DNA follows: TGTGCCAGCAGAATAAAGGGGGTGGCTGAAGCTTTCTTT. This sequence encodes CASRIKGVAEAFF.

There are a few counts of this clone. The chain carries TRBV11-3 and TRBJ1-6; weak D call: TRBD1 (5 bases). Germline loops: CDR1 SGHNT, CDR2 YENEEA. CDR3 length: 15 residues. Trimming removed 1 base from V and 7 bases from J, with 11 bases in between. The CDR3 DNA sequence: TGTGCCAGCAGCTTAGGGTGGGGGATGAATTCACCCCTCCACTTT. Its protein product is CASSLGWGMNSPLHF.

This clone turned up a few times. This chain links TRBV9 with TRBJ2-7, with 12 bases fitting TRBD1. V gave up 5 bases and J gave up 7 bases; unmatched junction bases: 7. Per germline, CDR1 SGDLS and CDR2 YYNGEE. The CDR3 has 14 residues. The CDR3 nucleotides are TGTGCCAGCAGTGATGGGACAGGGGGCCGGGAGCAGTACTTC. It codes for CASSDGTGGREQYF.

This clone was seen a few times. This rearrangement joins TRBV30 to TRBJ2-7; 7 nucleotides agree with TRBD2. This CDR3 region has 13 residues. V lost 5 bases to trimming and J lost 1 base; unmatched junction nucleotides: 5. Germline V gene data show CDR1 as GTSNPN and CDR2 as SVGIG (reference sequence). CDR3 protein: CAWGRGLSYEQYF. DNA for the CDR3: TGTGCCTGGGGGAGGGGATTGTCCTACGAGCAGTACTTC.

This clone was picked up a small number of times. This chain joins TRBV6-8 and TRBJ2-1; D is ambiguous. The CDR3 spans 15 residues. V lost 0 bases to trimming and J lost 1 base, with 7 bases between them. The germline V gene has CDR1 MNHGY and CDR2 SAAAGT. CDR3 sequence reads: CASSYSWLSYNEQFF. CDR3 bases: TGTGCCAGCAGTTACTCTTGGCTTTCCTACAATGAGCAGTTCTTC.

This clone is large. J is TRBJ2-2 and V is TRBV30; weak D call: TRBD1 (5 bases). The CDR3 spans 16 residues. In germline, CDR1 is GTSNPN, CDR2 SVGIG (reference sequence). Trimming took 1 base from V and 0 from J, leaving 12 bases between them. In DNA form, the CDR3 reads TGTGCCTGGAGTGAAGACAGCCCCGCGAACACCGGGGAGCTGTTTTTT. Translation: CAWSEDSPANTGELFF.

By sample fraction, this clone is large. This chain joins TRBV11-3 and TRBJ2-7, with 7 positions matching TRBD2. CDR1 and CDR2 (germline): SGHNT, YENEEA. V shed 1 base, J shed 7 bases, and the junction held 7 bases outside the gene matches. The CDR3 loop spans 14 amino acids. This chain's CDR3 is CASSLVGGRGEQYF. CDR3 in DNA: TGTGCCAGCAGCTTAGTCGGGGGGAGAGGGGAGCAGTACTTC.